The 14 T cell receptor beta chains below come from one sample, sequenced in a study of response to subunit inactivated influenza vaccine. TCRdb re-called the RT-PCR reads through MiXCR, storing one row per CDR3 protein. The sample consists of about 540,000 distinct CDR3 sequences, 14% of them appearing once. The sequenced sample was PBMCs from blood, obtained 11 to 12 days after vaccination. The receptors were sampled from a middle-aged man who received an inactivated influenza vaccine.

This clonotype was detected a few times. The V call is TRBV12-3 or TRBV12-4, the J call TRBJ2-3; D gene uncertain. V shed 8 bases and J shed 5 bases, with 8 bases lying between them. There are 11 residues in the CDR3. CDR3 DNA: TGTGCCAGCGGCTGGGGAGATACGCAGTATTTT. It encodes CASGWGDTQYF.

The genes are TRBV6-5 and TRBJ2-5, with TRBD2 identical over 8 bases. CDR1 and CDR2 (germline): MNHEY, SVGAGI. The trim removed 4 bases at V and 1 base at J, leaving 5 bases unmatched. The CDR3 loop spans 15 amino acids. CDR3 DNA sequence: TGTGCCAGCAGTTCCTTAGCGGGACTCCAAGAGACCCAGTACTTC. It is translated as CASSSLAGLQETQYF.

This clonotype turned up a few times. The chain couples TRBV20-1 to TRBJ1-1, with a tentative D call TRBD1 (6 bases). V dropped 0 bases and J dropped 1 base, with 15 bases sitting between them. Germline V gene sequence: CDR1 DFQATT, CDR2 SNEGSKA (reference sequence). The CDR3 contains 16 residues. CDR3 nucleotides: TGCAGTGCTAGAGATTTCAGGGGTTGGGAGAACACTGAAGCTTTCTTT. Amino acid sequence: CSARDFRGWENTEAFF.

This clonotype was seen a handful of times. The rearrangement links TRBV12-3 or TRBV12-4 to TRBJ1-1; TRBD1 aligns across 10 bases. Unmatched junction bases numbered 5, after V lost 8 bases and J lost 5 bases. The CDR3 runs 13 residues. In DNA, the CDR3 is TGTGCCAGCGCCAGACAGGGGGCAACTGAAGCTTTCTTT. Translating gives CASARQGATEAFF.

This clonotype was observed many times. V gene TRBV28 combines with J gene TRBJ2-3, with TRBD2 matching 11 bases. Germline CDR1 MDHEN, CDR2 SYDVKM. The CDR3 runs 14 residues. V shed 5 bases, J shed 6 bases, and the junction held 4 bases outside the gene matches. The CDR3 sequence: CASSLAGGWDTQYF. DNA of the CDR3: TGTGCCAGCAGTCTAGCGGGAGGATGGGATACGCAGTATTTT.

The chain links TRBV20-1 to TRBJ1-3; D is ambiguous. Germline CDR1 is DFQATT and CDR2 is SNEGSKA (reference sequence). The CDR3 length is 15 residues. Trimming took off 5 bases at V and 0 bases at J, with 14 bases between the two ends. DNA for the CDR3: TGCAGTGCTGGAACGGGGAAGTACTCTGGAAACACCATATATTTT. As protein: CSAGTGKYSGNTIYF.

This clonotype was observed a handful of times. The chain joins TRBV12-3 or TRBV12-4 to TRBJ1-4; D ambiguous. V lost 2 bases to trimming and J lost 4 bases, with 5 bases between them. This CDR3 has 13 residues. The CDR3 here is CASSLRYNEKLFF. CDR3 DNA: TGTGCCAGCAGTTTACGATATAATGAAAAACTGTTTTTT.

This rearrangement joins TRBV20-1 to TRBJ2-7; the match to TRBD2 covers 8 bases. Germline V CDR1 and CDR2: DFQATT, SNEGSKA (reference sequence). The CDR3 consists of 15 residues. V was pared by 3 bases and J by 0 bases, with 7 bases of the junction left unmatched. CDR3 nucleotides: TGCAGTGCTAGGGCCTTGCGGGGGGACTCCTACGAGCAGTACTTC. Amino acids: CSARALRGDSYEQYF.

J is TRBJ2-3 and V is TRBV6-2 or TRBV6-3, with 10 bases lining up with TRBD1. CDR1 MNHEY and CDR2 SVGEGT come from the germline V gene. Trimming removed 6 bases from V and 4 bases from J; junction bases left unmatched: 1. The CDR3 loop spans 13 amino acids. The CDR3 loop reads CASRTGGSDTQYF. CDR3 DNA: TGTGCCAGCAGGACAGGGGGCTCAGATACGCAGTATTTT.

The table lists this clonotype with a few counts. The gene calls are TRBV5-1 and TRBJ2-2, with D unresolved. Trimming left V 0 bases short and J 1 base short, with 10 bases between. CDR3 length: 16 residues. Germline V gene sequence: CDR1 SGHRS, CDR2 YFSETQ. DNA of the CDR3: TGCGCCAGCAGCTTGGCCCCTTCTGGGAACACCGGGGAGCTGTTTTTT. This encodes CASSLAPSGNTGELFF. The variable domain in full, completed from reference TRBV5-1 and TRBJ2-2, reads KAGVTQTPRYLIKTRGQQVTLSCSPISGHRSVSWYQQTPGQGLQFLFEYFSETQRNKGNFPGRFSGRQFSNSRSEMNVSTLELGDSALYLCASSLAPSGNTGELFFGEGSRLTVL.

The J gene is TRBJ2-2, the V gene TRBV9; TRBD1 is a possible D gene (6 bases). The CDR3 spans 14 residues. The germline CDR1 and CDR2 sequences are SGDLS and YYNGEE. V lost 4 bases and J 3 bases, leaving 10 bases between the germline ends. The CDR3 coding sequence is TGTGCCAGCAGCATAACAGGGTACACCGGGGAGCTGTTTTTT. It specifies CASSITGYTGELFF.

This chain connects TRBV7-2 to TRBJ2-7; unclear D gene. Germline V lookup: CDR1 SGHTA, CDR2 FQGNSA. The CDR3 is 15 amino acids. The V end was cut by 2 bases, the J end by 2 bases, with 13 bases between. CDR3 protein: CASSLYSAVTYEQYF. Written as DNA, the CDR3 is TGTGCCAGCAGCTTATATTCCGCGGTGACCTACGAGCAGTACTTC.

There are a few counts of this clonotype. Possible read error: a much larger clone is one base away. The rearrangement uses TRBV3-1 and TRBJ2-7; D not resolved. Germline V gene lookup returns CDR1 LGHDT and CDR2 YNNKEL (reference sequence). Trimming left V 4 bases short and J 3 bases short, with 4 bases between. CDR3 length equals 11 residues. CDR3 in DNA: TGTGCCAGCAGCCGGGACTACGAGCAGTACTTC. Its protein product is CASSRDYEQYF.

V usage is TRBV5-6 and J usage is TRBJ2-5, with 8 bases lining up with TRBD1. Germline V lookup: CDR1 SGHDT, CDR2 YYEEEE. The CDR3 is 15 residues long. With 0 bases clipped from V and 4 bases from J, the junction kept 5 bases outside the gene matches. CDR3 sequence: CASSLGQGAGETQYF. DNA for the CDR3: TGTGCCAGCAGCTTGGGGCAGGGGGCGGGAGAGACCCAGTACTTC.